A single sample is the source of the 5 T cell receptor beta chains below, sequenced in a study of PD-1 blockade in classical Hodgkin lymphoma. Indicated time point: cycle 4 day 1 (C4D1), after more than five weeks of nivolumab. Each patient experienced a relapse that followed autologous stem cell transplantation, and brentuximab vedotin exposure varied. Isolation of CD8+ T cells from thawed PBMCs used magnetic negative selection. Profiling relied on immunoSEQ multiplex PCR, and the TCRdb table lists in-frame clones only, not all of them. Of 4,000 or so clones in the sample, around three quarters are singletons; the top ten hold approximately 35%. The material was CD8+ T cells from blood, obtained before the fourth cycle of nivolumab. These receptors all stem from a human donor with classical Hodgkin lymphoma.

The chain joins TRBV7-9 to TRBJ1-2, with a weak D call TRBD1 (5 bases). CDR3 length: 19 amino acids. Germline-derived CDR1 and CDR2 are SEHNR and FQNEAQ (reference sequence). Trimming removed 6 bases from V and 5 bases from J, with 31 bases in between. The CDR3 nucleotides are TGTGCCAGCAGTCGTATTCTCCGCTCCGAGGGCAGGGCTATTTATGGCTACACCTTC. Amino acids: CASSRILRSEGRAIYGYTF. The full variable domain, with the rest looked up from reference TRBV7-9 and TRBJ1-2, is DTGVSQNPRHKITKRGQNVTFRCDPISEHNRLYWYRQTLGQGPEFLTYFQNEAQLEKSRLLSDRFSAERPKGSFSTLEIQRTEQGDSAMYLCASSRILRSEGRAIYGYTFGSGTRLTVV.

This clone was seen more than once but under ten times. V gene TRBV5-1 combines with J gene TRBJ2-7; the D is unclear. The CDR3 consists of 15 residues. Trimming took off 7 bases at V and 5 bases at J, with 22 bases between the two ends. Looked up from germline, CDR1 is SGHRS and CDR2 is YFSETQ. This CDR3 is CASAYPLRVPDEQYV. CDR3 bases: TGCGCCAGCGCCTACCCTTTACGGGTTCCTGACGAGCAGTACGTC.

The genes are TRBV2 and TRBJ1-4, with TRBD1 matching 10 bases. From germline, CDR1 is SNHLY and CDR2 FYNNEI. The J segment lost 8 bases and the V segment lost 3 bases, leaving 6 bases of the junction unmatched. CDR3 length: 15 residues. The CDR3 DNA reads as TGTGCCAGCAGTGACCTGACAGGGGGCGAGGAAAAACTGTTTTTT. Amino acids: CASSDLTGGEEKLFF.

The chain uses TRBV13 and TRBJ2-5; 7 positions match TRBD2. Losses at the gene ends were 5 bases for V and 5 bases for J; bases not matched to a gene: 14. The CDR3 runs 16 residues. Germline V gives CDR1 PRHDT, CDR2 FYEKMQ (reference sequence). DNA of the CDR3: TGTGCCAGCAGCCCCAGGAGCGGGGTGGTGGGGGAGACCCAGTACTTC. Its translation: CASSPRSGVVGETQYF.

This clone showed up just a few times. CDR3 nucleotide sequence: TGTGCCAGCAGTTCGAGTACAGGGATAGGCTCACCCCTCCACTTT. Translating it yields CASSSSTGIGSPLHF. The chain uses TRBV27 and TRBJ1-6; possible D gene TRBD1, 6 bases. The V gene lost 4 bases and the J gene lost 10 bases, with 17 bases spanning the gap. This CDR3 is 15 amino acids long. The germline V gene has CDR1 MNHEY and CDR2 SMNVEV (reference sequence).